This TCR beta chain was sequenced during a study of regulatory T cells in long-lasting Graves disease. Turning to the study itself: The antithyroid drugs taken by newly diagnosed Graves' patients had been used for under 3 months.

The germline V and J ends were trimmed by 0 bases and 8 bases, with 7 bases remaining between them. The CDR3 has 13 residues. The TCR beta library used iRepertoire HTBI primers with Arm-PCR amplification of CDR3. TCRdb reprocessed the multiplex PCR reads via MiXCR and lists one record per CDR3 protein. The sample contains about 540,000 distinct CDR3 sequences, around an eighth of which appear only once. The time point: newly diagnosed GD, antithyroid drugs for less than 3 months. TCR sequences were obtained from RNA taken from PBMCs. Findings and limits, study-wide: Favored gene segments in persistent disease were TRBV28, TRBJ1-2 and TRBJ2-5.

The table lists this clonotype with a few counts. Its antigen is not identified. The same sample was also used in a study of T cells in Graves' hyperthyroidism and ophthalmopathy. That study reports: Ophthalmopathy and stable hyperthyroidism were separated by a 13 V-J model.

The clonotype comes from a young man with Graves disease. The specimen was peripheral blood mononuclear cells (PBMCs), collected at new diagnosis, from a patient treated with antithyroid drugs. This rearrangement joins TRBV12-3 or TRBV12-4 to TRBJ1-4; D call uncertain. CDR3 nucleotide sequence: TGTGCCAGCAGTTTAGCGCAGCGGGAAAAACTGTTTTTT. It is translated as CASSLAQREKLFF.